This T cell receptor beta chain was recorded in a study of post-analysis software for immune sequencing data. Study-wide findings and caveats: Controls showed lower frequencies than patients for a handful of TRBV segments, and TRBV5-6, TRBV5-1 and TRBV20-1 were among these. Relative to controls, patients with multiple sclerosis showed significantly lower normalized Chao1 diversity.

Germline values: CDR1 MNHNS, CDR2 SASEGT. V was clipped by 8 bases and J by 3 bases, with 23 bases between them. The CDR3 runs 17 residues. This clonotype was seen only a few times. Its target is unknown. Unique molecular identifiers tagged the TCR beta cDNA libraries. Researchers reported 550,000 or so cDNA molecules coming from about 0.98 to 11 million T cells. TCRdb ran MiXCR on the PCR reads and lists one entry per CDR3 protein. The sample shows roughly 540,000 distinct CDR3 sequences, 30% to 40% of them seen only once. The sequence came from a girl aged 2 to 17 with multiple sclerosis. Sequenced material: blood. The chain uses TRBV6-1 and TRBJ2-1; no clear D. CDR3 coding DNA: TGTGCCAGCGCAACGACCGCAGGTGATTATCTCTACAATGAGCAGTTCTTC. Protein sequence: CASATTAGDYLYNEQFF.